Described below is a single T cell receptor beta chain sequence and its context. As yet, its antigen is unknown. Between the trimmed V and J ends, which lost 5 bases and 0 bases, there was a span of 13 bases. The germline V gene has CDR1 MDHEN and CDR2 SYDVKM. The length of the CDR3 is 16 residues. The record originates from a study of cytomegalovirus exposure and HLA in healthy donors. Study results and caveats: A further, later analysis showed that HLA-associated TCR beta chains (compared with equally common others) were more clonally expanded.

The primer mix had 60 Vbeta and 13 Jbeta primers. Using immunoSEQ multiplex PCR, the repertoire was profiled, and TCRdb retains in-frame clones only, with some absent. Here the sample spans about 89,000 clones, around 64% being singletons. The chain uses TRBV28 and TRBJ1-4, with D perhaps TRBD1 (6 bases). The receptor comes from a man aged 25-45 years in good health and CMV-seronegative. Source material: PBMCs. The CDR3 sequence: CASSLGGGATNEKLFF. In DNA, the CDR3 is TGTGCCAGCAGTCTGGGGGGGGGCGCAACTAATGAAAAACTGTTTTTT. Full variable domain (outside the CDR3, taken from reference TRBV28 and TRBJ1-4): DVKVTQSSRYLVKRTGEKVFLECVQDMDHENMFWYRQDPGLGLRLIYFSYDVKMKEKGDIPEGYSVSREKKERFSLILESASTNQTSMYLCASSLGGGATNEKLFFGSGTQLSVL.